The 20 T cell receptor beta chains below all came from one sample that was sequenced in a study of shared clonotypes between healthy human individuals. The data were produced by immunoSEQ multiplex PCR, yet TCRdb's version contains in-frame clones alone and is incomplete. The repertoire holds some 2 million clones, with roughly 94% as singletons. Only CD45RO-negative cells positively selected for CCR7 counted as naive CD8 cells, so terminally differentiated effector memory CD45RA+ cells were excluded. Specimen: naive CD8+ T cells sorted from blood. The receptors come from a man aged 18 to 29 in good health.

A single count supports this clone. V and J are TRBV2 and TRBJ2-7; D is unresolved. Between the trimmed V and J ends, which lost 4 bases and 0 bases, there was a span of 7 bases. The CDR3 is 13 amino acids. The V gene's germline CDR1 is SNHLY and CDR2 FYNNEI. CDR3 DNA: TGTGCCAGCAGTGCGCCGGTCTCCTACGAGCAGTACTTC. Translating gives CASSAPVSYEQYF.

The count of this clone is one. The genes are TRBV19 and TRBJ2-7; TRBD1 agrees at 9 bases. Germline V gene data show CDR1 as LNHDA and CDR2 as SQIVND (reference sequence). The V gene end was trimmed by 9 bases and the J gene end by 1 base; junction bases not matched to a gene: 4. The CDR3 contains 13 residues. The DNA of the CDR3 is TGTGCCAGCGAGGACAGGGGATCCTACGAGCAGTACTTC. This sequence encodes CASEDRGSYEQYF.

With regard to this clone: This sample includes further DNA sequences coding for the same CDR3. The chain couples TRBV7-9 to TRBJ2-3; 8 nucleotides align to TRBD2. The CDR3 covers 15 residues. The trim removed 5 bases at V and 0 bases at J, leaving 4 bases unmatched. The germline V gene has CDR1 SEHNR and CDR2 FQNEAQ (reference sequence). CDR3 protein: CASSPTSGSTDTQYF. CDR3 nucleotide sequence: TGTGCCAGCAGCCCTACTAGCGGAAGCACAGATACGCAGTATTTT.

The chain employs TRBV7-2 and TRBJ2-3, with no clear D. The CDR3 is 15 residues long. V shed 1 base and J shed 1 base, with 9 bases lying between them. Germline CDR1 is SGHTA and CDR2 is FQGNSA. This chain's CDR3 is CASSLGAARTDTQYF. The CDR3 DNA sequence: TGTGCCAGCAGCTTAGGCGCGGCCCGCACAGATACGCAGTATTTT. The full variable domain, completed using reference TRBV7-2 and TRBJ2-3, is GAGVSQSPSNKVTEKGKDVELRCDPISGHTALYWYRQSLGQGLEFLIYFQGNSAPDKSGLPSDRFSAERTGGSVSTLTIQRTQQEDSAVYLCASSLGAARTDTQYFGPGTRLTVL.

The V gene is TRBV27, the J gene TRBJ2-3; the D call may be TRBD1 or TRBD2 (5 bases each). The ends were cut back, 2 bases at V and 0 bases at J, with 12 bases in the middle. The CDR3 has 16 residues. Germline V lookup: CDR1 MNHEY, CDR2 SMNVEV (reference sequence). DNA for the CDR3: TGTGCCAGCAGTTTAGGGGGATGGGCTAGCACAGATACGCAGTATTTT. This codes for CASSLGGWASTDTQYF.

The V and J genes are TRBV2 and TRBJ2-3, with 8 nucleotides matching TRBD2. Trimming at V came to 4 bases and at J to 4 bases, leaving 10 bases not matched to a gene. CDR3 size: 16 residues. The V gene's germline CDR1 is SNHLY and CDR2 FYNNEI. The CDR3 DNA follows: TGTGCCAGCAGTGTTAGTCTAGCGGGTGTCCCAGATACGCAGTATTTT. Translated: CASSVSLAGVPDTQYF.

The chain has TRBV7-2 and TRBJ2-3, with 14 bases fitting TRBD2. CDR3 length: 16 amino acids. V lost 5 bases to trimming and J lost 4 bases; unmatched junction nucleotides: 5. Per the germline V gene, CDR1 is SGHTA and CDR2 is FQGNSA. CDR3 residues: CASSTGTSGSADTQYF. For the CDR3, the DNA is TGTGCCAGCAGCACGGGGACTAGCGGGAGTGCAGATACGCAGTATTTT.

The rearrangement uses TRBV28 and TRBJ2-5; 15 bases fit TRBD2. The CDR3 loop spans 18 amino acids. Germline V gene lookup returns CDR1 MDHEN and CDR2 SYDVKM. Trimming cost V 7 bases and J 2 bases; bases outside gene matches: 11. The CDR3 DNA is TGTGCCAGCAAAACGGGACTAGCGGGGGGAAATTATCAAGAGACCCAGTACTTC. Translated, it gives CASKTGLAGGNYQETQYF. The whole variable domain, filled in from reference TRBV28 and TRBJ2-5, reads DVKVTQSSRYLVKRTGEKVFLECVQDMDHENMFWYRQDPGLGLRLIYFSYDVKMKEKGDIPEGYSVSREKKERFSLILESASTNQTSMYLCASKTGLAGGNYQETQYFGPGTRLLVL.

This clone was counted only a few times. J is TRBJ2-7 and V is TRBV11-2, with D perhaps matching TRBD2 (5 bases). Trimming removed 0 bases from V and 3 bases from J, with 15 bases in between. The length of the CDR3 is 16 residues. CDR1 and CDR2 (germline): SGHAT, FQNNGV. Here the CDR3 reads CASSLDFRGGNYEQYF. The CDR3 nucleotides are TGTGCCAGCAGCTTAGATTTTAGAGGAGGAAACTACGAGCAGTACTTC. Drawing the rest from reference TRBV11-2 and TRBJ2-7, the complete variable domain is EAGVAQSPRYKIIEKRQSVAFWCNPISGHATLYWYQQILGQGPKLLIQFQNNGVVDDSQLPKDRFSAERLKGVDSTLKIQPAKLEDSAVYLCASSLDFRGGNYEQYFGPGTRLTVT.

The chain uses TRBV2 and TRBJ2-3; D remains ambiguous. V was shortened by 4 bases and J by 4 bases, with 18 bases between the two germline ends. This CDR3 is 16 amino acids long. Germline-derived CDR1 and CDR2 are SNHLY and FYNNEI. The CDR3, as DNA: TGTGCCAGCAGTGTTGTCCCCTGGGAACCGGCAGATACGCAGTATTTT. Its translation is CASSVVPWEPADTQYF.

This rearrangement joins TRBV9 to TRBJ2-3, with TRBD2 matching 10 bases. The CDR3 has 18 amino acids. Germline V gene lookup returns CDR1 SGDLS and CDR2 YYNGEE. V shed 3 bases and J 0 bases; nucleotides not matched to a gene: 10. This chain's CDR3 is CASSDAASGSLSTDTQYF. In DNA, the CDR3 is TGTGCCAGCAGCGACGCCGCTAGCGGGAGTTTGAGCACAGATACGCAGTATTTT.

The chain has TRBV28 and TRBJ1-5; 7 bases map to TRBD1. The CDR3 spans 15 residues. The germline V gene has CDR1 MDHEN and CDR2 SYDVKM. The J segment lost 6 bases and the V segment lost 3 bases, leaving 8 bases of the junction unmatched. The CDR3 DNA reads TGTGCCAGCAGTTTCAGGGGGGCGAAGGGTCAGCCCCAGCATTTT. Translating gives CASSFRGAKGQPQHF.

This rearrangement joins TRBV4-3 to TRBJ2-2; 7 nucleotides line up with TRBD1. From germline, CDR1 is LGHNA and CDR2 YSLEER. Trimming removed 0 bases from V and 7 bases from J; junction bases left unmatched: 5. There are 15 residues in the CDR3. As DNA, the CDR3 is TGCGCCAGCAGCCAAGATGAACAGGGGTTCGGGGAGCTGTTTTTT. Translation: CASSQDEQGFGELFF.

This chain joins TRBV27 and TRBJ2-7; D is perhaps TRBD1 or TRBD2 (5 bases each). With 6 bases removed from V and 4 bases from J, the gap between germline ends came to 13 bases. Looked up from germline, CDR1 is MNHEY and CDR2 is SMNVEV (reference sequence). The CDR3 sequence is 13 residues long. The CDR3 sequence is CASRRTGAYEQYF. CDR3 DNA sequence: TGTGCCAGCAGAAGGACCGGGGCTTACGAGCAGTACTTC.

J is TRBJ2-3 and V is TRBV5-1; weak D call: TRBD2 (6 bases). V was trimmed by 4 bases and J by 1 base, leaving 16 bases between them. Germline lookup yields CDR1 SGHRS and CDR2 YFSETQ. The length of the CDR3 is 16 residues. In nucleotides, the CDR3 is TGCGCCAGCAGCCCCTTCTACGGGGGTGGCACAGATACGCAGTATTTT. Translation gives CASSPFYGGGTDTQYF.

The chain is built from TRBV9 and TRBJ1-2, with a possible D match to TRBD1 (5 bases). With 4 bases removed from V and 6 bases from J, the gap between germline ends came to 16 bases. CDR3 size: 14 residues. Germline assignment: CDR1 SGDLS and CDR2 YYNGEE. The CDR3 here is CASSPDSTGDGYTF. CDR3 coding DNA: TGTGCCAGCAGCCCTGACAGTACCGGGGATGGCTACACCTTC. Full variable domain (missing parts from reference TRBV9 and TRBJ1-2): DSGVTQTPKHLITATGQRVTLRCSPRSGDLSVYWYQQSLDQGLQFLIQYYNGEERAKGNILERFSAQQFPDLHSELNLSSLELGDSALYFCASSPDSTGDGYTFGSGTRLTVV.

Remarks on this clone: Other DNA sequences in the same sample also yield this CDR3. The rearrangement links TRBV5-4 to TRBJ2-7; D unclear. V gave up 2 bases and J gave up 5 bases, with 5 bases separating them. Germline assignment: CDR1 SGHNT and CDR2 YYREEE (reference sequence). The CDR3 consists of 11 residues. CDR3 loop: CASSFSNEQYF. In nucleotides, the CDR3 is TGTGCCAGCAGCTTTTCAAACGAGCAGTACTTC.

This chain joins TRBV5-1 and TRBJ2-3; TRBD2 matches 13 bases. CDR1 and CDR2 from the germline V gene are SGHRS and YFSETQ. The CDR3 runs 17 residues. V dropped 0 bases and J dropped 1; count of bases not matched to a gene: 2. The CDR3 here is CASSLDGLAGGTDTQYF. The CDR3 DNA is TGCGCCAGCAGCTTGGATGGACTAGCGGGGGGCACAGATACGCAGTATTTT.

The J gene is TRBJ2-2, the V gene TRBV27; D may be TRBD1 or TRBD2 (5 bases each). V lost 5 bases, J lost 5 bases, and 21 bases lay in between. Germline assignment: CDR1 MNHEY and CDR2 SMNVEV (reference sequence). The CDR3 runs to 17 residues. This CDR3 reads CASSPIVGTDLTGELFF. Written as DNA, the CDR3 is TGTGCCAGCAGTCCTATTGTCGGGACCGATTTAACCGGGGAGCTGTTTTTT.

The chain has TRBV4-1 and TRBJ2-5; 7 nucleotides match TRBD2. J was trimmed by 7 bases and V by 0 bases; bases with no gene match: 11. This CDR3 has 16 amino acids. CDR1 MGHRA and CDR2 YSYEKL come from the germline V gene. The CDR3: CASSQDRDYVLGTQYF. The CDR3 DNA follows: TGCGCCAGCAGCCAAGATAGGGACTACGTTTTGGGGACCCAGTACTTC.